This TCR beta chain was observed in a study of shared clonotypes between healthy human individuals. Libraries were prepared by immunoSEQ multiplex PCR; TCRdb keeps only in-frame clonotypes and omits some of them. The data show about 990,000 clones, approximately 80% seen once. The length of the CDR3 is 14 residues. CDR1 is SGHNT, CDR2 YENEEA, per germline. The V segment lost 5 bases and the J segment 1 base; nucleotides outside the gene matches: 3. To note about this clone: This sample includes further DNA sequences coding for the same CDR3.

This chain connects TRBV11-3 to TRBJ2-7; 9 nucleotides agree with TRBD1. The TCR sequence derives from a young man in good health. Some clones in this sample may be carry-over from other donors' samples. The sequenced sample consisted of memory CD4+ T cells from PBMCs. The subset was: CD45RA-negative fraction. CDR3 in amino acids: CASSPTGGSYEQYF. CDR3 DNA sequence: TGTGCCAGCAGCCCGACAGGGGGGTCCTACGAGCAGTACTTC.